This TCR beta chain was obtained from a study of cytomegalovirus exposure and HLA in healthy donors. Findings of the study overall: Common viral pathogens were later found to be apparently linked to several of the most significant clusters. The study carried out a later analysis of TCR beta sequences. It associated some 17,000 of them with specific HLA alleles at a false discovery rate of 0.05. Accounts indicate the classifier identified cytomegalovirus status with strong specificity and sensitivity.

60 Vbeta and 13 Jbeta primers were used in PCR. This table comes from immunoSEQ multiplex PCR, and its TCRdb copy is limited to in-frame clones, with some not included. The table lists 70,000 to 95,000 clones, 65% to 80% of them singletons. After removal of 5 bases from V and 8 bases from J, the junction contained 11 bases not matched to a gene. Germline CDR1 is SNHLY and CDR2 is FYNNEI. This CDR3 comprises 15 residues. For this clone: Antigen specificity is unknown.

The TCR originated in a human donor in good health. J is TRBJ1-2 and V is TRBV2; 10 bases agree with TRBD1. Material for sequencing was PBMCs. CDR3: CASSTDRGRAGGYTF. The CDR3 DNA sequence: TGTGCCAGCAGTACCGACAGGGGGCGGGCGGGAGGCTACACCTTC.